One T cell receptor (beta chain) is described in this entry. Profiled with immunoSEQ multiplex PCR; TCRdb holds only in-frame clones, not every one. The sample lists millions of clones; about 92% were seen once. The sample belongs to a study of shared clonotypes between healthy human individuals. This clonotype was sampled from a man aged 18 to 35 in good health. Some clones in this sample may be carry-over from other donors' samples. Sequencing was carried out using naive CD4+ T cells from PBMCs. Stated subset: CD45RA+ positively selected.

CDR3 in DNA: TGCGCCAGCAGCTTGACTAGCGGGGGTAGGGGGCCATACGAGCAGTACTTC. Its translation: CASSLTSGGRGPYEQYF. The gene calls are TRBV5-1 and TRBJ2-7, with 11 bases identical to TRBD2. Unmatched junction bases numbered 10, after V lost 1 base and J lost 4 bases. CDR1 SGHRS and CDR2 YFSETQ come from the germline V gene. The CDR3 extends over 17 amino acids.